This T cell receptor beta chain was captured by sequencing in a study of blood T cells in healthy people across ages. Study information: Per two T cells, about one barcoded beta molecule was captured through template switching.

Combining a sample-barcoded 5' primer with a J-beta primer mix, a second PCR ran for about 7 to 11 cycles. MiXCR, run by TCRdb on the 5' RACE reads, gives a single entry per CDR3 protein. The sample has some 710,000 distinct CDR3 sequences, around a fifth seen once. As for this clonotype: Its antigen is as yet unknown.

V shed 0 bases and J shed 0 bases, with 12 bases lying between them. Germline V gene sequence: CDR1 MGHRA, CDR2 YSYEKL. The CDR3 covers 17 residues. Study-level findings and limits: Changes seen in expanded clonotypes were possibly confounded by donor CMV status left unknown. Naive CD4+ cell counts and diversity both ran higher in long-lived than in aged donors. Age brought a roughly linear fall in TCR beta diversity measured per million T cells.

The genes are TRBV4-1 and TRBJ2-1; D is unresolved. Specimen: blood. The clonotype comes from a man aged 70-80 years in good health. The CDR3: CASSQDGRVNSYNEQFF. The CDR3 DNA reads TGCGCCAGCAGCCAAGACGGTAGGGTCAACTCCTACAATGAGCAGTTCTTC.